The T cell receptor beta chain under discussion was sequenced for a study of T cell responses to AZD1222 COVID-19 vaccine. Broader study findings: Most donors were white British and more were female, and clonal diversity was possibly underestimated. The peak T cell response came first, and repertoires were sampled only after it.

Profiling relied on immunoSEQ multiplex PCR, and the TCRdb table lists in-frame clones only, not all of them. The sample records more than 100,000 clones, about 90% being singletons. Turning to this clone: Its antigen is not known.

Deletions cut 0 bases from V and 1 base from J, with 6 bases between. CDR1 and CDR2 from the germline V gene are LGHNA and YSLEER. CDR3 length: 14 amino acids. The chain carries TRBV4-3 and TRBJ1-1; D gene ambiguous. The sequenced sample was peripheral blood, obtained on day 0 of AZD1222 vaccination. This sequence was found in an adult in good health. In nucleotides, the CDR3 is TGCGCCAGCAGCCAAGATCTAGGGAACACTGAAGCTTTCTTT. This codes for CASSQDLGNTEAFF.